Each of the 10 T cell receptor beta chains below was sequenced from the same sample in a study of Graves' ophthalmopathy and Graves' hyperthyroidism (dated by TCRdb to the late 2010s). Instrument used: Illumina HiSeq 2000. For repertoire sequencing, the TCR beta CDR3 regions were amplified from RNA transcripts. A first-round RT-PCR used HTBI primers with the Qiagen OneStep RT-PCR kit, followed by a second-round multiplex PCR, size selection and purification. TCRdb reanalyzed the raw reads on its own, using fastp at Q25 for trimming and MiXCR for clone calling, and kept in-frame beta chains. Each CDR3 protein appears once, grouped with its most common genes and DNA. The sample data list about 390,000 distinct CDR3 sequences, and about 16% of these were observed just once. The top ten clonotypes cover approximately 7% of the sample. Sequencing was carried out using peripheral blood. The source of these receptors is a woman younger than 30 with stable Graves' hyperthyroidism. Donor details come from another sample of the same person, matched by shared clones.

Many counts were recorded for this clonotype. The genes are TRBV6-2 or TRBV6-3 and TRBJ2-2; tentatively, D is TRBD1 or TRBD2 (5 bases each). Trimming cost V 4 bases and J 7 bases, with 13 bases left between them. Germline loops: CDR1 MNHEY, CDR2 SVGEGT. CDR3 length: 14 residues. In nucleotides, the CDR3 is TGTGCCAGCAGTTTGTTGACAGAGGGCGGGGAGCTGTTTTTT. This codes for CASSLLTEGGELFF.

This clonotype turned up a few times. A much more abundant neighbour one base away suggests this may be a read error. This rearrangement joins TRBV20-1 to TRBJ2-2, with TRBD2 matching 7 bases. The germline CDR1 and CDR2 sequences are DFQATT and SNEGSKA (reference sequence). The CDR3 totals 14 residues. The DNA of the CDR3 is TGCAGTGCTGCAAAGTCGGGGGGTACCGGGGAGCTGCTTTTT. Translated, it gives CSAAKSGGTGELLF.

This clonotype showed up many times. The chain has TRBV7-2 and TRBJ2-2; D may be TRBD1 (6 bases). The germline V gene encodes CDR1 SGHTA and CDR2 FQGNSA. The CDR3 runs to 16 residues. V was trimmed by 4 bases and J by 3 bases, leaving 15 bases between them. The CDR3 loop is CASSSSRAGDTGELFF. CDR3 coding DNA: TGTGCCAGCAGCTCATCTCGGGCAGGGGACACCGGGGAGCTGTTTTTT.

This clonotype was picked up a small number of times. The V gene is TRBV12-3 or TRBV12-4, the J gene TRBJ2-3; no definite D call. The CDR3 runs to 14 residues. With 3 bases removed from V and 0 bases from J, the gap between germline ends came to 7 bases. CDR3 loop: CASSFWWSTDTQYF. The DNA for the CDR3 is TGTGCCAGCAGTTTTTGGTGGAGCACAGATACGCAGTATTTT.

At least ten counts were recorded for this clonotype. This rearrangement joins TRBV19 to TRBJ2-5, with a possible D match to TRBD2 (7 bases). V was cut by 1 base and J by 1 base, with 16 bases left in between. Germline lookup yields CDR1 LNHDA and CDR2 SQIVND (reference sequence). The CDR3 totals 17 residues. Here the CDR3 reads CASSIGLAGAAQETQYF. The CDR3 DNA reads TGTGCCAGTAGTATAGGATTGGCGGGGGCCGCCCAAGAGACCCAGTACTTC.

The V and J genes are TRBV12-3 or TRBV12-4 and TRBJ2-7; TRBD1 is a possible D gene (6 bases). The CDR3 is 15 amino acids. V dropped 6 bases and J dropped 2 bases, with 17 bases sitting between them. CDR3 in amino acids: CASSAQYSGAYEQYF. For the CDR3, the DNA is TGTGCCAGCAGCGCACAGTATTCAGGGGCCTACGAGCAGTACTTC.

This clonotype was observed many times. The chain carries TRBV11-2 and TRBJ2-7, with 7 positions matching TRBD1. This CDR3 has 19 amino acids. Germline V gene data show CDR1 as SGHAT and CDR2 as FQNNGV. V gave up 0 bases and J gave up 0 bases; unmatched junction bases: 14. The CDR3 DNA sequence: TGTGCCAGCAGCTTAGATCTGATCCCGGGACAGCGCCGCTCCTACGAGCAGTACTTC. Translation gives CASSLDLIPGQRRSYEQYF. Based on the CDR3 plus reference TRBV11-2 and TRBJ2-7, the full variable domain is EAGVAQSPRYKIIEKRQSVAFWCNPISGHATLYWYQQILGQGPKLLIQFQNNGVVDDSQLPKDRFSAERLKGVDSTLKIQPAKLEDSAVYLCASSLDLIPGQRRSYEQYFGPGTRLTVT.

In this sample, this clonotype turned up many times. This sequence joins TRBV18 and TRBJ1-1; 7 bases match TRBD1. CDR1 and CDR2 from the germline V gene are KGHSH and LQKENI. The V segment lost 2 bases and the J segment 7 bases; nucleotides outside the gene matches: 7. The CDR3 consists of 14 residues. CDR3 protein: CASSPSTGPGEAFF. The CDR3 DNA follows: TGTGCCAGCTCACCATCGACAGGGCCCGGTGAAGCTTTCTTT.

This clonotype was counted ten times or more. The chain uses TRBV20-1 and TRBJ2-5; no firm D call. Germline lookup yields CDR1 DFQATT and CDR2 SNEGSKA (reference sequence). V gave up 8 bases and J gave up 9 bases, with 16 bases separating them. This CDR3 is 11 amino acids long. The CDR3, as DNA: TGCAGTCCGAAAGACACCCAGGCCCAGTACTTC. It codes for CSPKDTQAQYF.

This clonotype came up a few times. The rearrangement links TRBV6-5 to TRBJ2-3; D not resolved. V was trimmed by 5 bases and J by 5 bases, leaving 8 bases between them. The germline V gene encodes CDR1 MNHEY and CDR2 SVGAGI. The CDR3 is made up of 12 amino acids. Here the CDR3 reads CASSDWRDTQYF. CDR3 bases: TGTGCCAGCAGTGACTGGAGAGATACGCAGTATTTT.